Below, 9 T cell receptor beta chains from the same sample are listed, as sequenced in a study of blood T cell dynamics during melanoma immunotherapy. TCRdb's table, derived via immunoSEQ multiplex PCR, lists solely in-frame clones and lacks some. The sample lists approximately 9,700 clones, 88% occurring once. Time point of the sample: pre-treatment baseline. The sample in question was blood, obtained from a patient treated with checkpoint blockade. The source is a human donor with melanoma.

The chain is built from TRBV4-1 and TRBJ1-5, with D uncertain. Between the trimmed V and J ends, which lost 0 bases and 7 bases, there was a span of 7 bases. Germline lookup yields CDR1 MGHRA and CDR2 YSYEKL. The CDR3 length is 13 residues. CDR3 protein: CASSQDSGQPQHF. The CDR3 DNA reads TGCGCCAGCAGCCAAGATTCGGGCCAGCCCCAGCATTTT.

The gene calls are TRBV2 and TRBJ2-5, with 7 bases matching TRBD2. This CDR3 contains 17 residues. Germline CDR1 is SNHLY and CDR2 is FYNNEI. Losses at the gene ends were 0 bases for V and 5 bases for J; bases not matched to a gene: 12. DNA of the CDR3: TGTGCCAGCAGTGAAGCCGGTCGCGGGAGCCCTTGGGAGACCCAGTACTTC. It is translated as CASSEAGRGSPWETQYF.

The V call is TRBV7-2, the J call TRBJ2-5, with D possibly matching TRBD2 (6 bases). CDR3 length: 12 residues. Trimming removed 5 bases at V and 7 bases at J, with 11 bases between. Germline V gives CDR1 SGHTA, CDR2 FQGNSA. CDR3 sequence (DNA): TGTGCCAGCAGCGGATTCGGGGGGACCCAGTACTTC. Amino acid sequence: CASSGFGGTQYF.

The chain recombines TRBV21-1 with TRBJ2-6; TRBD1 is the table's D call, not checked against the DNA. TRBV21-1 is recorded as a pseudogene. The CDR3 extends over 18 amino acids. The CDR3 DNA reads TGTGCCAGCAGCAAAGCTCCAGGGTCAGGGCCTGGGGCCAACGTCCTGACTTTC. Its protein product is CASSKAPGSGPGANVLTF.

A single count supports this clone. V gene TRBV6-1 combines with J gene TRBJ1-5; D unclear. Between the trimmed V and J ends, which lost 7 bases and 3 bases, there was a span of 10 bases. There are 13 residues in the CDR3. Germline values: CDR1 MNHNS, CDR2 SASEGT. CDR3 loop: CASTKPSNQPQHF. The CDR3 DNA follows: TGTGCCAGCACCAAGCCTTCCAATCAGCCCCAGCATTTT.

This sequence joins TRBV7-8 and TRBJ1-1; maybe TRBD1 (5 bases). This CDR3 spans 14 amino acids. The V gene's germline CDR1 is SGHVS and CDR2 FQNEAQ. Trimming stripped 4 bases from V and 3 bases from J, with 12 bases between. The CDR3, as DNA: TGTGCCAGCAGCTCGCAGGGTGGGGACACTGAAGCTTTCTTT. It specifies CASSSQGGDTEAFF.

This chain joins TRBV9 and TRBJ2-2; TRBD1 is a possible D gene (6 bases). The germline V gene encodes CDR1 SGDLS and CDR2 YYNGEE. The CDR3 spans 19 residues. V lost 3 bases and J lost 0, with 21 bases in between. CDR3 amino acids: CASSAHRAPYNSNTGELFF. The CDR3 coding sequence is TGTGCCAGCAGCGCCCACAGGGCCCCCTACAATTCGAACACCGGGGAGCTGTTTTTT.

J is TRBJ1-4 and V is TRBV7-9, with 8 bases aligning to TRBD1. The germline V gene encodes CDR1 SEHNR and CDR2 FQNEAQ (reference sequence). The CDR3 is 14 amino acids. The V segment lost 3 bases and the J segment 5 bases; nucleotides outside the gene matches: 2. CDR3 sequence reads: CASSLGTGNEKLFF. For the CDR3, the DNA is TGTGCCAGCAGCTTGGGGACAGGAAATGAAAAACTGTTTTTT. Combining the CDR3 with reference TRBV7-9 and TRBJ1-4 gives the whole variable domain DTGVSQNPRHKITKRGQNVTFRCDPISEHNRLYWYRQTLGQGPEFLTYFQNEAQLEKSRLLSDRFSAERPKGSFSTLEIQRTEQGDSAMYLCASSLGTGNEKLFFGSGTQLSVL.

This clone came up a few times. The genes are TRBV6-6 and TRBJ1-1; 7 nucleotides match TRBD1. Germline lookup yields CDR1 MNHNY and CDR2 SVGAGI (reference sequence). CDR3 size: 15 residues. With V trimmed by 7 bases and J by 7 bases, 15 bases remained unmatched. CDR3 nucleotides: TGTGCCAGCACTGTAAGGAGAGACCGGGACAGTGAAGCTTTCTTT. Residues: CASTVRRDRDSEAFF.